This T cell receptor beta chain is drawn from a study of hypomethylating agent response in myelodysplastic syndrome. The wider study: The myelodysplastic syndrome patients comprised about nine men and a couple of women.

T-cell subsets were not sorted; bulk bone marrow was analyzed. The CDR3 is 14 amino acids. The V and J ends lost 5 bases and 7 bases respectively, with 14 bases between them. Germline V gene data show CDR1 as SGHAT and CDR2 as FQNNGV. In the original processing: VDJdb flagged under 2% of over 150,000 unique clonotypes as previously reported viral-epitope-specific. The data were produced by immunoSEQ multiplex PCR, yet TCRdb's version contains in-frame clones alone and is incomplete. That table supplies the V and J calls and clone size; D and trimming were determined from the DNA. The sample has about 10,000 clones; 75% to 85% are singletons.

This specimen was bone marrow, taken before or after starting hypomethylating agent treatment for myelodysplastic syndrome (not recorded which). The sequence came from a human donor with myelodysplastic syndrome. The chain uses TRBV11-2 and TRBJ2-2, with no clear D. In DNA, the CDR3 is TGTGCCAGCAGCCTCTCCCGGACCGGCGGGGAGCTGTTTTTT. This codes for CASSLSRTGGELFF.